This TCR beta chain was identified in a study of blood T cells in healthy people across ages. Study-level findings and limits: Long-lived donors carried more naive CD4+ cells and greater diversity than aged donors. Diversity of TCR beta correlated strongly with naive T cell percentage. A roughly linear age-dependent decrease characterized TCR beta diversity per million T cells.

CDR3 length: 16 residues. The germline V and J ends were trimmed by 3 bases and 0 bases, with 14 bases remaining between them. Per the germline V gene, CDR1 is MDHEN and CDR2 is SYDVKM. About this clonotype: The antigen is not known.

A second 7 to 11 cycle PCR used barcoded and J-beta primers. Individual samples furnished no less than 3 million CDR3-containing paired-end reads apiece. TCRdb re-called the 5' RACE reads with MiXCR, one entry per CDR3 protein. The sample has fewer than 1.5 million distinct CDR3 sequences; roughly 40% are singletons. The chain recombines TRBV28 with TRBJ1-1; D unclear. This TCR derives from a woman under 30 in good health. The sequenced sample was blood. In DNA form, the CDR3 reads TGTGCCAGCAGTTTTAGCCTTTCCGGCGTGAACACTGAAGCTTTCTTT. Translating gives CASSFSLSGVNTEAFF.